Below, 21 T cell receptor beta chains from the same sample are listed, as sequenced in a study of shared clonotypes between healthy human individuals. Clones were read by immunoSEQ multiplex PCR, and TCRdb kept only the in-frame ones, dropping some. This table has 700,000 or so clones, about 78% appearing once. Sequenced: memory CD4+ T cells sorted from blood. Subset in this sample: CD45RA-negative fraction. The receptor source for this set is a woman in her twenties or thirties in good health.

A single count supports this clone. This sequence joins TRBV28 and TRBJ1-2; D unresolved. Germline-derived CDR1 and CDR2 are MDHEN and SYDVKM. The CDR3 length is 12 residues. Trimming took off 8 bases at V and 3 bases at J, with 10 bases between the two ends. This chain's CDR3 is CASGGVYYGYTF. The DNA for the CDR3 is TGTGCCAGCGGCGGGGTCTACTATGGCTACACCTTC.

The chain is built from TRBV28 and TRBJ2-7; 8 bases are a match to TRBD2. V trimming: 7 bases; J trimming: 3 bases; junction bases outside the gene matches: 5. The CDR3 consists of 13 residues. Germline V CDR1 and CDR2: MDHEN, SYDVKM. CDR3 DNA sequence: TGTGCCAGCATCAAGCGGGAGTACTACGAGCAGTACTTC. Translated, it gives CASIKREYYEQYF. Drawing the rest from reference TRBV28 and TRBJ2-7, the complete variable domain is DVKVTQSSRYLVKRTGEKVFLECVQDMDHENMFWYRQDPGLGLRLIYFSYDVKMKEKGDIPEGYSVSREKKERFSLILESASTNQTSMYLCASIKREYYEQYFGPGTRLTVT.

This chain links TRBV6-5 with TRBJ1-5; D gene uncertain. CDR3 size: 13 residues. Per germline, CDR1 MNHEY and CDR2 SVGAGI. V lost 7 bases to trimming and J lost 2 bases, with 9 bases between them. This CDR3 is CASKAGGNQPQHF. Written as DNA, the CDR3 is TGTGCCAGCAAGGCAGGTGGCAATCAGCCCCAGCATTTT.

The rearrangement links TRBV29-1 to TRBJ2-1; maybe TRBD2 (6 bases). Per germline, CDR1 SQVTM and CDR2 ANQGSEA. CDR3 length equals 13 residues. Trimming removed 2 bases from V and 6 bases from J, with 11 bases in between. CDR3 region: CSVELAIANEQFF. CDR3 DNA: TGCAGCGTTGAACTAGCGATTGCCAATGAGCAGTTCTTC.

This chain connects TRBV5-1 to TRBJ1-1; unclear D gene. Between the trimmed V and J ends, which lost 5 bases and 8 bases, there was a span of 22 bases. The CDR3 extends over 15 amino acids. CDR1 and CDR2 (germline): SGHRS, YFSETQ. DNA for the CDR3: TGCGCCAGCAGTTCCAGCGGTGGAGGGCAGCAAGAAGCTTTCTTT. Translated: CASSSSGGGQQEAFF.

The chain carries TRBV19 and TRBJ2-1; D remains unclear. There are 15 residues in the CDR3. Germline CDR1 and CDR2: LNHDA and SQIVND (reference sequence). Trimming removed 1 base from V and 3 bases from J, with 10 bases in between. DNA of the CDR3: TGTGCCAGTAGTATAGGGTCCAGCCTCTACAATGAGCAGTTCTTC. The encoded protein is CASSIGSSLYNEQFF.

Only one count was recorded for this clone. This rearrangement joins TRBV5-1 to TRBJ2-2; no clear D gene. Germline-derived CDR1 and CDR2 are SGHRS and YFSETQ. Deletions cut 0 bases from V and 6 bases from J, with 9 bases between. The CDR3 spans 14 residues. The DNA for the CDR3 is TGCGCCAGCAGCTTGGAAGGTTGGTCCGGGGAGCTGTTTTTT. Residues: CASSLEGWSGELFF.

V is TRBV5-4 and J is TRBJ2-5; D might be TRBD1 or TRBD2, each matching 5 bases. Trimming took 0 bases from V and 5 from J, leaving 8 bases between them. This CDR3 comprises 13 residues. Germline loops: CDR1 SGHNT, CDR2 YYREEE (reference sequence). CDR3 protein: CASSLGGTETQYF. The CDR3 coding sequence is TGTGCCAGCAGCTTGGGGGGGACGGAGACCCAGTACTTC.

The genes are TRBV9 and TRBJ2-3; no reliable D call. V was shortened by 0 bases and J by 0 bases, with 5 bases between the two germline ends. Germline V gene data show CDR1 as SGDLS and CDR2 as YYNGEE. The CDR3 sequence is 14 residues long. CDR3 sequence: CASSVAPSTDTQYF. The CDR3 region has the DNA TGTGCCAGCAGCGTAGCGCCTAGCACAGATACGCAGTATTTT.

J is TRBJ2-7 and V is TRBV7-9; possibly TRBD2 for D (6 bases). V dropped 5 bases and J dropped 3 bases, with 17 bases sitting between them. CDR1 and CDR2 (germline): SEHNR, FQNEAQ (reference sequence). The length of the CDR3 is 15 residues. CDR3 residues: CASSPPEGLGYEQYF. CDR3 nucleotide sequence: TGTGCCAGCAGCCCCCCGGAGGGTCTGGGCTACGAGCAGTACTTC.

This clone was seen a few times. The genes are TRBV2 and TRBJ1-1, with 10 bases matching TRBD1. The CDR3 sequence is 15 residues long. The V and J ends lost 5 bases and 4 bases, in that order; junction bases with no gene match: 7. Germline V CDR1 and CDR2: SNHLY, FYNNEI. The CDR3 nucleotides are TGTGCCAGCAGTACGACAGGGGGCCGTGTCACTGAAGCTTTCTTT. It encodes CASSTTGGRVTEAFF.

The chain has TRBV7-2 and TRBJ2-3; D unclear. The V end lost 1 base, the J end lost 6 bases, and 5 bases lay between the germline ends. This CDR3 is built from 12 residues. The germline V gene encodes CDR1 SGHTA and CDR2 FQGNSA. CDR3 nucleotide sequence: TGTGCCAGCAGCTTAGGGGCGGATACGCAGTATTTT. It codes for CASSLGADTQYF.

The rearrangement links TRBV29-1 to TRBJ1-3; D unclear. Trimming removed 3 bases from V and 1 base from J, with 7 bases in between. The germline gives CDR1 SQVTM, CDR2 ANQGSEA. CDR3 length: 13 amino acids. DNA for the CDR3: TGCAGCGTTGAGCAGCAGTCTGGAAACACCATATATTTT. Translated, it gives CSVEQQSGNTIYF.

Comment on this clone: Other DNA sequences in this specimen translate into the identical CDR3. The CDR3 nucleotides are TGTGCCAGTAGTACCTTAGCGGGGCAAGAGACCCAGTACTTC. Amino acids: CASSTLAGQETQYF. This chain uses TRBV19 with TRBJ2-5, with 8 bases matching TRBD2. Per the germline V gene, CDR1 is LNHDA and CDR2 is SQIVND (reference sequence). V dropped 4 bases and J dropped 2; count of bases not matched to a gene: 3. This CDR3 has 14 residues.

This clone has more than one count but fewer than ten. V gene TRBV28 combines with J gene TRBJ1-2; no clear D. The CDR3 is 15 amino acids. Trimming left V 5 bases short and J 7 bases short, with 20 bases between. CDR1 and CDR2 (germline): MDHEN, SYDVKM. CDR3 in DNA: TGTGCCAGCAGTCCCCATTCGGAGGGAAGGGCTGGCTACACCTTC. It is translated as CASSPHSEGRAGYTF.

The chain uses TRBV7-2 and TRBJ2-2; possibly TRBD2 for D (6 bases). CDR3 length: 13 amino acids. The germline V and J ends were trimmed by 5 bases and 6 bases, with 10 bases remaining between them. Germline assignment: CDR1 SGHTA and CDR2 FQGNSA. The CDR3 region is CASSQTRPGELFF. In nucleotides, the CDR3 is TGTGCCAGCAGCCAGACTAGGCCCGGGGAGCTGTTTTTT.

This chain links TRBV6-1 with TRBJ1-2; D might be TRBD1 (6 bases). V was trimmed by 7 bases and J by 6 bases, leaving 12 bases between them. CDR3 size: 12 residues. The germline gives CDR1 MNHNS, CDR2 SASEGT. The CDR3 sequence: CASNRDIDGYTF. The CDR3 DNA reads TGTGCCAGCAATCGGGACATTGATGGCTACACCTTC.

This clone has only one observation. J is TRBJ2-6 and V is TRBV19; D may be TRBD1 (5 bases). The V end lost 7 bases, the J end lost 4 bases, and 20 bases lay between the germline ends. The CDR3 runs to 17 residues. Per the germline V gene, CDR1 is LNHDA and CDR2 is SQIVND (reference sequence). This CDR3 reads CASKGIHPSLGANVLTF. The CDR3 coding sequence is TGTGCCAGTAAGGGGATCCATCCTTCTCTGGGGGCCAACGTCCTGACTTTC. Variable domain in full (rest from reference TRBV19 and TRBJ2-6): DGGITQSPKYLFRKEGQNVTLSCEQNLNHDAMYWYRQDPGQGLRLIYYSQIVNDFQKGDIAEGYSVSREKKESFPLTVTSAQKNPTAFYLCASKGIHPSLGANVLTFGAGSRLTVL.

The sample holds a few counts of this clone. The chain carries TRBV6-5 and TRBJ2-4, with a tentative D call TRBD1 (5 bases). The CDR3 extends over 13 amino acids. V dropped 6 bases and J dropped 2 bases, with 8 bases sitting between them. Germline V gives CDR1 MNHEY, CDR2 SVGAGI. CDR3 sequence: CASRSGSKNIQYF. The CDR3 DNA sequence: TGTGCCAGCAGGTCAGGGTCCAAAAACATTCAGTACTTC.

CDR3 in amino acids: CASSTDLIQEREQFF. The DNA for the CDR3 is TGTGCCAGCAGCACCGATCTTATCCAGGAACGCGAGCAGTTCTTC. V and J are TRBV7-9 and TRBJ2-1; D is undetermined. V was pared by 5 bases and J by 10 bases, with 21 bases between. The CDR3 totals 15 residues. Per the germline V gene, CDR1 is SEHNR and CDR2 is FQNEAQ (reference sequence).

This clone was counted a single time. The chain recombines TRBV7-2 with TRBJ2-1, with D tentatively TRBD2 (5 bases). The CDR3 extends over 14 amino acids. Looked up from germline, CDR1 is SGHTA and CDR2 is FQGNSA. Deletions cut 5 bases from V and 7 bases from J, with 15 bases between. The chain's CDR3 is CASSQWTEPNEQFF. The CDR3 DNA reads TGTGCCAGCAGCCAATGGACTGAACCAAATGAGCAGTTCTTC.